These 22 T cell receptor beta chains originate from one sample sequenced in a study of T-cell reconstitution after alpha-beta-depleted transplantation in children. A library of TCRbeta sequences, prepared with unique molecular identifiers, was generated. TCRdb independently ran MiXCR on the PCR reads; one entry per CDR3 protein. The sample has around 270,000 distinct CDR3 sequences; over 9.5% are singletons. The sample consisted of PBMCs, taken before TCRalphabeta/CD19-depleted stem cell transplant. All receptors derive from a boy younger than two with acute myeloid leukemia, due to receive a stem cell transplant.

The chain has TRBV24-1 and TRBJ2-2, with D unclear. This CDR3 is built from 15 residues. Trimming stripped 3 bases from V and 0 bases from J, with 7 bases between. CDR1 and CDR2 from the germline V gene are KGHDR and SFDVKD. For the CDR3, the DNA is TGTGCCACCAGTGATCCCAGCGCGAACACCGGGGAGCTGTTTTTT. Residues: CATSDPSANTGELFF.

This clonotype was seen a few times. The chain employs TRBV7-2 and TRBJ2-3, with D possibly TRBD2 on 6 matching bases. The CDR3 is 16 amino acids. Germline CDR1 reads SGHTA; CDR2 reads FQGNSA. Deletions cut 3 bases from V and 0 bases from J, with 13 bases between. DNA for the CDR3: TGTGCCAGCAGCTTGGGGGGTTCTTTCAGCACAGATACGCAGTATTTT. This gives the protein CASSLGGSFSTDTQYF.

V usage is TRBV7-6 and J usage is TRBJ2-6; no reliable D call. Germline lookup yields CDR1 SGHVS and CDR2 FNYEAQ. Trimming cost V 4 bases and J 0 bases, with 7 bases left between them. The CDR3 runs to 15 residues. Written as DNA, the CDR3 is TGTGCCAGCAGCTCGGCCTTCTCTGGGGCCAACGTCCTGACTTTC. Amino acids: CASSSAFSGANVLTF.

In this sample, this clonotype turned up many times. This chain connects TRBV5-1 to TRBJ1-2; 7 positions agree with TRBD1. This CDR3 is 16 amino acids long. V shed 4 bases and J 2 bases; nucleotides not matched to a gene: 11. Germline values: CDR1 SGHRS, CDR2 YFSETQ. CDR3 nucleotides: TGCGCCAGCAGCGTTGGAGCGGACAGGCCCAACTATGGCTACACCTTC. It yields the protein CASSVGADRPNYGYTF. The complete variable domain, with remaining parts taken from reference TRBV5-1 and TRBJ1-2, reads KAGVTQTPRYLIKTRGQQVTLSCSPISGHRSVSWYQQTPGQGLQFLFEYFSETQRNKGNFPGRFSGRQFSNSRSEMNVSTLELGDSALYLCASSVGADRPNYGYTFGSGTRLTVV.

This clonotype was counted ten times or more. The chain has TRBV28 and TRBJ2-5; TRBD1 is a possible D gene (5 bases). This CDR3 is 14 amino acids long. Per germline, CDR1 MDHEN and CDR2 SYDVKM. Trimming removed 6 bases from V and 5 bases from J, with 16 bases in between. The CDR3 nucleotides are TGTGCCAGCAGAGTTTGGAGACAGCCGGAGACCCAGTACTTC. Translated: CASRVWRQPETQYF.

About this clonotype: A much larger clonotype is one base distant, so this may be a read error. CDR3 DNA: TGCTGTGCTTGGGCAAAAGCTACGTCCCGCTACGAGCAGTACTTC. Amino acid sequence: CCAWAKATSRYEQYF. The chain recombines TRBV20-1 with TRBJ2-7; D call uncertain. This CDR3 contains 15 residues. The germline V gene has CDR1 DFQATT and CDR2 SNEGSKA (reference sequence).

A note on this clonotype: A much larger clone is a single base away; this may be a read error. The rearrangement uses TRBV24-1 and TRBJ2-3; D may correspond to TRBD1 or TRBD2 (5 bases each). The CDR3 consists of 15 residues. CDR1 and CDR2 (germline): KGHDR, SFDVKD. CDR3: CATSDPGHSTDTRYF. The CDR3 DNA is TGTGCCACCAGTGATCCGGGGCATAGCACAGATACGCGGTATTTT.

The rearrangement joins TRBV5-6 to TRBJ1-5; no reliable D call. Trimming cost V 1 base and J 1 base, with 6 bases left between them. Germline CDR1 reads SGHDT; CDR2 reads YYEEEE. This CDR3 is built from 14 residues. In DNA form, the CDR3 reads TGTGCCAGCAGCTTGTGGCAGAGCAATCAGCCCCAGCATTTT. This gives the protein CASSLWQSNQPQHF.

This clonotype appeared many times. The chain combines TRBV7-2 with TRBJ1-2; no firm D call. CDR1 is SGHTA and CDR2 is FQGNSA in the germline V gene. Trimming left V 1 base short and J 4 bases short, with 10 bases between. CDR3 length: 14 residues. The CDR3 DNA reads TGTGCCAGCAGCTTAGAAGGCAGCTCCTATGGCTACACCTTC. Translating gives CASSLEGSSYGYTF.

V and J are TRBV11-2 and TRBJ2-1, with TRBD2 identical over 9 bases. Trimming took 5 bases from V and 2 from J; bases not matched to a gene: 7. Per germline, CDR1 SGHAT and CDR2 FQNNGV. The CDR3 covers 16 residues. The CDR3 region is CASSLGAGGAYNEQFF. In DNA form, the CDR3 reads TGTGCCAGCAGCCTTGGAGCGGGAGGAGCCTACAATGAGCAGTTCTTC.

In this sample, this clonotype turned up many times. CDR3 loop: CASSLYSGRNEQYF. The CDR3 DNA is TGTGCCAGCAGCCTGTATTCGGGGAGAAACGAGCAGTACTTC. The genes are TRBV28 and TRBJ2-7; TRBD2 is a possible D gene (5 bases). Trimming pared 6 bases from V and 5 bases from J, leaving 17 bases between. CDR1 and CDR2 (germline): MDHEN, SYDVKM. This CDR3 is 14 amino acids long.

This clonotype was found many times. The J gene is TRBJ2-2, the V gene TRBV20-1, with 7 positions matching TRBD2. Germline assignment: CDR1 DFQATT and CDR2 SNEGSKA (reference sequence). The CDR3 loop spans 13 amino acids. Trimming removed 5 bases from V and 2 bases from J; junction bases left unmatched: 2. The CDR3 DNA follows: TGCAGTGCTGGGGGGGAAAACACCGGGGAGCTGTTTTTT. Protein sequence: CSAGGENTGELFF.

The V gene is TRBV12-3 or TRBV12-4, the J gene TRBJ2-2; TRBD2 matches 8 bases. V shed 2 bases and J 4 bases; nucleotides not matched to a gene: 6. The CDR3 runs to 16 residues. CDR3 in amino acids: CASSLRSGRATGELFF. The CDR3 region has the DNA TGTGCCAGCAGTTTAAGGAGCGGGAGAGCCACCGGGGAGCTGTTTTTT.

The chain combines TRBV23-1 with TRBJ2-7, with 9 bases matching TRBD1. TRBV23-1 is an ORF for which the function is uncertain. There are 14 residues in the CDR3. V shed 8 bases and J 2 bases; nucleotides not matched to a gene: 7. The CDR3 DNA reads TGCGCCAGCGACCGGGACAGGGACCCCTACGAGCAGTACTTC. Protein: CASDRDRDPYEQYF.

This clonotype was seen ten or more times. The chain employs TRBV20-1 and TRBJ2-7, with 9 bases aligning to TRBD1. The CDR3 loop spans 13 amino acids. The V segment lost 2 bases and the J segment 2 bases; nucleotides outside the gene matches: 1. Per the germline V gene, CDR1 is DFQATT and CDR2 is SNEGSKA (reference sequence). Here the CDR3 reads CSARRDRAYEQYF. The CDR3 DNA reads TGCAGTGCTAGACGGGACAGGGCCTACGAGCAGTACTTC.

CDR3 nucleotides: TGTGCCAGCAGTTGCTCCCGGGTGGGGGGGTCAAACATTCAGTACTTC. Protein product: CASSCSRVGGSNIQYF. The rearrangement uses TRBV6-5 and TRBJ2-4, with 7 positions matching TRBD2. CDR1 is MNHEY and CDR2 is SVGAGI in the germline V gene. Trimming cost V 4 bases and J 6 bases; bases outside gene matches: 12. CDR3 size: 16 residues.

Turning to this clonotype: A much larger clone differs from this one at a single base, so this may be a read error. The chain employs TRBV12-3 or TRBV12-4 and TRBJ2-7; a weak D match, TRBD2 (6 bases). V lost 6 bases and J 2 bases, leaving 17 bases between the germline ends. The CDR3 extends over 15 amino acids. In nucleotides, the CDR3 is TGTGCCAGCAGCAACCTGGACGGAGGGACCTACGAGCAGTACTTC. Encoded protein: CASSNLDGGTYEQYF.

This clonotype was seen repeatedly, ten times or more. This chain connects TRBV9 to TRBJ2-5; TRBD1 aligns across 8 bases. This CDR3 comprises 16 residues. CDR1 is SGDLS, CDR2 YYNGEE, per germline. V was clipped by 2 bases and J by 0 bases; unmatched bases: 6. CDR3 in DNA: TGTGCCAGCAGCGTTTACAGGGGGAAGTACCAAGAGACCCAGTACTTC. Translated, it gives CASSVYRGKYQETQYF.

In this sample, this clonotype turned up many times. The V call is TRBV6-5, the J call TRBJ2-5; D is possibly TRBD1 or TRBD2 (5 bases each). The CDR3 extends over 15 amino acids. Germline assignment: CDR1 MNHEY and CDR2 SVGAGI. V lost 0 bases and J lost 5, with 13 bases in between. The CDR3 sequence is CASSYSITEGETQYF. DNA of the CDR3: TGTGCCAGCAGTTACTCGATAACTGAGGGGGAGACCCAGTACTTC.

This clonotype was counted ten times or more. The chain recombines TRBV12-3 or TRBV12-4 with TRBJ1-2; perhaps TRBD1 as D (5 bases). V lost 5 bases, J lost 4 bases, and 20 bases lay in between. The CDR3 loop spans 16 amino acids. The DNA of the CDR3 is TGTGCCAGCAGTCCGGTACGCGACAGCTACGTCTATGGCTACACCTTC. This encodes CASSPVRDSYVYGYTF.

The chain carries TRBV28 and TRBJ1-2; TRBD1 matches at 7 bases. CDR3 length: 15 amino acids. V dropped 1 base and J dropped 5; count of bases not matched to a gene: 7. The germline CDR1 and CDR2 sequences are MDHEN and SYDVKM. The CDR3 bases are TGTGCCAGCAGTTTATTAGTAGGACAGGCTTATGGCTACACCTTC. This sequence encodes CASSLLVGQAYGYTF.

This clonotype was counted only a few times. This chain uses TRBV19 with TRBJ1-5; 8 positions match TRBD1. J was trimmed by 5 bases and V by 2 bases; bases with no gene match: 14. The germline V gene has CDR1 LNHDA and CDR2 SQIVND (reference sequence). The CDR3 loop spans 18 amino acids. CDR3 bases: TGTGCCAGTAGTATATTGCCTGGACAGGGCCCGAAATATCAGCCCCAGCATTTT. Encoded protein: CASSILPGQGPKYQPQHF. Filled out from reference TRBV19 and TRBJ1-5, the complete variable domain reads DGGITQSPKYLFRKEGQNVTLSCEQNLNHDAMYWYRQDPGQGLRLIYYSQIVNDFQKGDIAEGYSVSREKKESFPLTVTSAQKNPTAFYLCASSILPGQGPKYQPQHFGDGTRLSIL.